This T cell receptor beta chain was captured in a study of T cells expressing NK-cell markers. Study at large: It was sorted CD3+CD56-NKG2C+, CD3+CD56+NKG2C- and CD3+CD56+NKG2C+ T cells that provided the TCR beta repertoires. Study-wide results and limits: Roughly 6 donors showed dominant NKG2C+ clonotypes comprising about 1.0-7.0% of their CD8+ T cells. HCMV specificity of expanded NKG2C+ T cell clones remained unclear.

Turning to this clonotype: Its target is unknown.

Beta-chain TCR cDNA was generated via 5'RACE template switching with UMIs. Reprocessing the 5' RACE reads, TCRdb reports a single entry for every CDR3 protein and omits DNA. Its table lists about 260,000 distinct CDR3 sequences. The sequence was collected from a woman between 18 and 69 years old in good health. The sequencing input was blood T cells: a sorted CD56 or NKG2C T cell subset, CD4+ or CD8+ T cells, or bulk PBMC T cells (not recorded which).

The chain's CDR3 is CASSPAWVRGEQFF. This rearrangement joins TRBV12-3 or TRBV12-4 to TRBJ2-1; TCRdb calls TRBD1, which cannot be checked without DNA. The CDR3 extends over 14 amino acids.